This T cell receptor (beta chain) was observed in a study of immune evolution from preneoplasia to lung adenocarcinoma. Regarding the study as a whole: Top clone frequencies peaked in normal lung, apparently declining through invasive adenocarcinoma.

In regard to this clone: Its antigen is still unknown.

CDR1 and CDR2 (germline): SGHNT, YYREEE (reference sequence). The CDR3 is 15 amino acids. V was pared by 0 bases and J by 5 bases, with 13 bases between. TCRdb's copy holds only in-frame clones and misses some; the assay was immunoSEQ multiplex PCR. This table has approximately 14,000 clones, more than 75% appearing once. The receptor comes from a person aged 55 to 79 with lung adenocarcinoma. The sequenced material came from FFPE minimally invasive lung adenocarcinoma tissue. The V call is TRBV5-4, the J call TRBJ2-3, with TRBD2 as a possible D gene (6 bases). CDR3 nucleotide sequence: TGTGCCAGCAGCTTGGTGGAGGGTAGCGGAGATACGCAGTATTTT. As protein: CASSLVEGSGDTQYF.